The 18 T cell receptor beta chains given below trace back to one sample, sequenced in a study of T cell repertoires in ileal Crohn's disease. The assay was immunoSEQ multiplex PCR, and TCRdb's table has in-frame clones only and misses some. The sample carries some 2,000 clones, about 85% recorded once. The sequencing sample was made of ileal tissue. These receptors were obtained from an adult with Crohn's disease.

The chain uses TRBV13 and TRBJ2-7, with D possibly being TRBD2 (6 bases). The CDR3 totals 15 residues. Germline V gives CDR1 PRHDT, CDR2 FYEKMQ (reference sequence). Trimming pared 0 bases from V and 2 bases from J, leaving 11 bases between. CDR3 region: CASSLGIGRTYEQYF. The CDR3 DNA follows: TGTGCCAGCAGCTTAGGAATCGGGAGAACCTACGAGCAGTACTTC.

The rearrangement uses TRBV7-9 and TRBJ1-5; possible D gene TRBD1, 6 bases. Per the germline V gene, CDR1 is SEHNR and CDR2 is FQNEAQ (reference sequence). There are 17 residues in the CDR3. The V end was cut by 4 bases, the J end by 2 bases, with 18 bases between. CDR3 bases: TGTGCCAGCAGCTCCGGTGCGGCAGGGGTCGGCAATCAGCCCCAGCATTTT. Residues: CASSSGAAGVGNQPQHF.

V and J are TRBV5-1 and TRBJ2-2; TRBD1 is a possible D gene (6 bases). This CDR3 region has 16 residues. V was trimmed by 3 bases and J by 4 bases, leaving 16 bases between them. CDR1 is SGHRS and CDR2 is YFSETQ in the germline V gene. The CDR3 spells CASSSQGSRGTGELFF. The CDR3 DNA follows: TGCGCCAGCAGCTCACAGGGTTCTCGAGGCACCGGGGAGCTGTTTTTT.

This clone was found a few times. The J gene is TRBJ1-2, the V gene TRBV29-1, with 7 bases aligning to TRBD1. CDR1 and CDR2 (germline): SQVTM, ANQGSEA. V gave up 6 bases and J gave up 1 base; unmatched junction bases: 11. CDR3 length: 15 residues. CDR3 nucleotides: TGCAGCGTAGACGCCATCGGGGACAGTAACTATGGCTACACCTTC. Translation gives CSVDAIGDSNYGYTF.

The J gene is TRBJ2-1, the V gene TRBV2, with unresolved D. Trimming took off 0 bases at V and 8 bases at J, with 8 bases between the two ends. CDR3 size: 13 residues. CDR1 SNHLY and CDR2 FYNNEI come from the germline V gene. In DNA form, the CDR3 reads TGTGCCAGCAGTGAAGCCCCGTCGGATGAGCAGTTCTTC. As protein: CASSEAPSDEQFF.

The chain uses TRBV27 and TRBJ1-6; no reliable D call. CDR1 and CDR2 from the germline V gene are MNHEY and SMNVEV (reference sequence). The CDR3 covers 13 residues. The V and J ends lost 8 bases and 7 bases respectively, with 12 bases between them. The CDR3 sequence is CASSEWPNSPLHF. The CDR3 DNA reads TGTGCCAGCTCCGAATGGCCCAATTCACCCCTCCACTTT.

This chain uses TRBV5-8 with TRBJ1-6; the match to TRBD1 covers 9 bases. The CDR3 has 20 amino acids. Germline-derived CDR1 and CDR2 are SGHTS and YDEGEE. The trim removed 4 bases at V and 4 bases at J, leaving 18 bases unmatched. CDR3 in amino acids: CASSPSPGQGISYYNSPLHF. CDR3 coding DNA: TGTGCCAGCAGCCCCTCTCCGGGACAGGGAATCTCTTATTATAATTCACCCCTCCACTTT.

This chain links TRBV4-3 with TRBJ2-2, with 7 nucleotides matching TRBD2. CDR3 length: 17 residues. Germline V gives CDR1 LGHNA, CDR2 YSLEER. After removal of 4 bases from V and 1 base from J, the junction contained 9 bases not matched to a gene. CDR3 loop: CASSRSIAGQNTGELFF. CDR3 in DNA: TGCGCCAGCAGCCGATCAATAGCGGGCCAGAACACCGGGGAGCTGTTTTTT.

V is TRBV18 and J is TRBJ1-1; tentatively, D is TRBD1 (5 bases). The CDR3 runs to 14 residues. V was pared by 3 bases and J by 3 bases, with 11 bases between. From germline, CDR1 is KGHSH and CDR2 LQKENI. In nucleotides, the CDR3 is TGTGCCAGCTCACCGCTAAGACAGTACACTGAAGCTTTCTTT. The encoded protein is CASSPLRQYTEAFF.

This rearrangement joins TRBV2 to TRBJ2-1, with a possible D match to TRBD1 (6 bases). This CDR3 contains 14 residues. Germline V gives CDR1 SNHLY, CDR2 FYNNEI. The ends were cut back, 5 bases at V and 6 bases at J, with 14 bases in the middle. The CDR3 sequence is CASSFYGGRNEQFF. In DNA, the CDR3 is TGTGCCAGCAGTTTCTATGGGGGCCGCAATGAGCAGTTCTTC.

The chain links TRBV2 to TRBJ1-1, with unresolved D. The CDR3 runs to 15 residues. V dropped 6 bases and J dropped 1 base, with 15 bases sitting between them. Looked up from germline, CDR1 is SNHLY and CDR2 is FYNNEI. CDR3 bases: TGTGCCAGCAGCACACAATCAATCGCGAACACTGAAGCTTTCTTT. Translating it yields CASSTQSIANTEAFF.

The chain carries TRBV7-9 and TRBJ1-1; D call uncertain. Per the germline V gene, CDR1 is SEHNR and CDR2 is FQNEAQ (reference sequence). V lost 7 bases and J 11 bases, leaving 20 bases between the germline ends. This CDR3 comprises 13 residues. CDR3 bases: TGTGCCAGCAAGCCCCTGGGAGGAATCGAGGCTTTCTTT. Amino acids: CASKPLGGIEAFF.

The rearrangement joins TRBV18 to TRBJ2-1; D may be TRBD1 (5 bases). Between the trimmed V and J ends, which lost 2 bases and 5 bases, there was a span of 7 bases. Germline V CDR1 and CDR2: KGHSH, LQKENI. The CDR3 is 13 amino acids. CDR3 DNA sequence: TGTGCCAGCTCACCAGACAGTAACAATGAGCAGTTCTTC. Translating gives CASSPDSNNEQFF.

The rearrangement uses TRBV15 and TRBJ2-1, with a tentative D call TRBD2 (6 bases). The length of the CDR3 is 16 residues. V was pared by 3 bases and J by 5 bases, with 17 bases between. Germline V lookup: CDR1 LNHNV, CDR2 YYDKDF (reference sequence). In nucleotides, the CDR3 is TGTGCCACCAGCAGCCCCTCTAGGACTACTAACAATGAGCAGTTCTTC. Encoded protein: CATSSPSRTTNNEQFF. The entire variable domain, with the rest obtained from reference TRBV15 and TRBJ2-1, is as follows: DAMVIQNPRYQVTQFGKPVTLSCSQTLNHNVMYWYQQKSSQAPKLLFHYYDKDFNNEADTPDNFQSRRPNTSFCFLDIRSPGLGDTAMYLCATSSPSRTTNNEQFFGPGTRLTVL.

This sequence joins TRBV7-9 and TRBJ2-7; 8 bases fit TRBD1. CDR1 is SEHNR, CDR2 FQNEAQ, per germline (reference sequence). V dropped 5 bases and J dropped 3; count of bases not matched to a gene: 6. CDR3 length equals 14 residues. Here the CDR3 DNA reads TGTGCCAGCAGCGGACGACAGGGGTACTACGAGCAGTACTTC. It specifies CASSGRQGYYEQYF.

The chain has TRBV11-2 and TRBJ1-3; perhaps TRBD1 as D (5 bases). CDR1 and CDR2 from the germline V gene are SGHAT and FQNNGV. The CDR3 is 14 amino acids. Between the trimmed V and J ends, which lost 2 bases and 3 bases, there was a span of 8 bases. CDR3 amino acids: CASSLRGFGNTIYF. The CDR3 nucleotides are TGTGCCAGCAGCTTACGGGGGTTTGGAAACACCATATATTTT.

The chain has TRBV25-1 and TRBJ1-1; D is unclear. The length of the CDR3 is 11 residues. V shed 6 bases and J shed 2 bases, with 4 bases lying between them. Germline values: CDR1 MGHDK, CDR2 SYGVNS. The CDR3 DNA is TGTGCCAGCAGGGCTAACACTGAAGCTTTCTTT. Translated, it gives CASRANTEAFF.

The chain couples TRBV11-2 to TRBJ2-2, with D possibly being TRBD1 (5 bases). V was trimmed by 1 base and J by 5 bases, leaving 14 bases between them. CDR1 and CDR2 from the germline V gene are SGHAT and FQNNGV. The CDR3 is 16 amino acids. CDR3 DNA sequence: TGTGCCAGCAGCTTAGTGCAGGGTCTAAGTACCGGGGAGCTGTTTTTT. It encodes CASSLVQGLSTGELFF.